Presented here are 27 T cell receptor beta chains from one specimen sequenced in a study of T cell responses to AZD1222 COVID-19 vaccine (dated by TCRdb to the early 2020s). In light of the paper, this sample's time point label describes: baseline before first vaccination. The method behind the library was the immunoSEQ multiplex PCR assay. TCRdb re-hosts the immuneACCESS table, in-frame sequences only. Its copies lack some clones; in the studies checked, an unresolved V gene accounts for under half of them, and the cause for the rest is not known. The sample table contains 130,000 to 150,000 clones; only one count was recorded for 80% to 90% of them. 1.5% to 2% of the sample lies in the top ten. Sequencing used peripheral blood, obtained on day 0 of AZD1222 vaccination. All receptors derive from an adult in good health.

The CDR3 region is CASSYSTQRVETYEQYF. CDR3 DNA sequence: TGTGCCAGCAGTTACTCGACCCAGCGGGTTGAGACCTACGAGCAGTACTTC. This chain uses TRBV6-2 or TRBV6-3 with TRBJ2-7; maybe TRBD2 (6 bases). The V end lost 0 bases, the J end lost 2 bases, and 17 bases lay between the germline ends. From germline, CDR1 is MNHEY and CDR2 SVGEGT. The CDR3 has 17 residues.

This chain joins TRBV12-3 or TRBV12-4 and TRBJ1-5; 10 bases fit TRBD1. The CDR3 has 13 residues. Trimming cost V 8 bases and J 5 bases; bases outside gene matches: 3. The CDR3 is CASGQGVYQPQHF. CDR3 bases: TGTGCCAGCGGACAGGGGGTTTATCAGCCCCAGCATTTT.

The chain carries TRBV4-1 and TRBJ2-1; 14 nucleotides agree with TRBD2. The CDR3 is 14 amino acids. V lost 4 bases and J lost 12; bases outside the gene matches: 5. Germline CDR1 is MGHRA and CDR2 is YSYEKL. CDR3 protein: CASSPTSGRVSQFF. CDR3 DNA sequence: TGCGCCAGCAGCCCGACTAGCGGGAGGGTTTCGCAGTTCTTC.

The gene calls are TRBV18 and TRBJ2-2; 11 bases are a match to TRBD1. The CDR3 loop spans 17 amino acids. The junction had 9 bases not matched to a gene; V was cut back by 2 bases and J by 7 bases. CDR1 and CDR2 (germline): KGHSH, LQKENI. The CDR3 sequence is CASSPFLGQGASGELFF. The CDR3 DNA reads TGTGCCAGCTCACCATTCCTTGGACAGGGGGCGAGCGGGGAGCTGTTTTTT.

CDR3 DNA: TGTGCCAGCGGCCTACGTTCGCGAGATACGCAGTATTTT. The encoded protein is CASGLRSRDTQYF. The chain is built from TRBV5-6 and TRBJ2-3; D remains ambiguous. V lost 7 bases, J lost 5 bases, and 14 bases lay in between. The CDR3 runs to 13 residues. CDR1 is SGHDT, CDR2 YYEEEE, per germline.

This chain joins TRBV30 and TRBJ2-7; D not resolved. Germline V gives CDR1 GTSNPN, CDR2 SVGIG (reference sequence). The CDR3 consists of 12 residues. V lost 1 base, J lost 3 bases, and 7 bases lay in between. CDR3 sequence: CAWSALGYEQYF. CDR3 DNA sequence: TGTGCCTGGAGTGCCTTGGGCTACGAGCAGTACTTC.

The rearrangement links TRBV7-9 to TRBJ1-2; 7 bases map to TRBD1. This CDR3 is built from 14 residues. Trimming cost V 1 base and J 8 bases; bases outside gene matches: 7. CDR1 SEHNR and CDR2 FQNEAQ come from the germline V gene (reference sequence). As DNA, the CDR3 is TGTGCCAGCAGCTTAGTACAGGGGCCAGCCGGCTACACCTTC. It encodes CASSLVQGPAGYTF. The entire variable domain, with the rest obtained from reference TRBV7-9 and TRBJ1-2, is as follows: DTGVSQNPRHKITKRGQNVTFRCDPISEHNRLYWYRQTLGQGPEFLTYFQNEAQLEKSRLLSDRFSAERPKGSFSTLEIQRTEQGDSAMYLCASSLVQGPAGYTFGSGTRLTVV.

This rearrangement joins TRBV19 to TRBJ1-5; a weak D match, TRBD1 (5 bases). Looked up from germline, CDR1 is LNHDA and CDR2 is SQIVND (reference sequence). This CDR3 contains 15 residues. V dropped 0 bases and J dropped 9 bases, with 15 bases sitting between them. The CDR3 sequence: CASSIDHGGSRPQHF. CDR3 nucleotide sequence: TGTGCCAGTAGTATAGATCACGGGGGGTCAAGGCCCCAGCATTTT. The variable domain in full, with the rest retrieved from reference TRBV19 and TRBJ1-5, is DGGITQSPKYLFRKEGQNVTLSCEQNLNHDAMYWYRQDPGQGLRLIYYSQIVNDFQKGDIAEGYSVSREKKESFPLTVTSAQKNPTAFYLCASSIDHGGSRPQHFGDGTRLSIL.

The gene calls are TRBV3-1 (or the pseudogene TRBV3-2) and TRBJ1-6, with 7 bases identical to TRBD1. V was pared by 1 base and J by 12 bases, with 6 bases of the junction left unmatched. Per germline, CDR1 LGHDT and CDR2 YNNKEL (reference sequence). CDR3 length: 14 residues. The chain's CDR3 is CASSQGPGGGPLHF. The CDR3, as DNA: TGTGCCAGCAGCCAAGGCCCAGGGGGTGGACCCCTCCACTTT.

The chain is built from TRBV7-6 and TRBJ2-5; no definite D call. The CDR3 totals 12 residues. The germline V and J ends were trimmed by 5 bases and 5 bases, with 9 bases remaining between them. From germline, CDR1 is SGHVS and CDR2 FNYEAQ. CDR3 residues: CASSPPRETQYF. CDR3 DNA sequence: TGTGCCAGCAGCCCCCCCCGGGAGACCCAGTACTTC.

The V call is TRBV28, the J call TRBJ1-5; TRBD1 is a possible D gene (6 bases). V lost 7 bases and J lost 6, with 25 bases in between. Germline V gene lookup returns CDR1 MDHEN and CDR2 SYDVKM. The CDR3 is 17 amino acids. The CDR3 DNA is TGTGCCAGCACCAGACGGGGGCCCGGGGGGCGCACTCAGCCCCAGCATTTT. Residues: CASTRRGPGGRTQPQHF.

This sequence joins TRBV5-4 and TRBJ2-7, with D possibly being TRBD2 (6 bases). Trimming left V 5 bases short and J 3 bases short, with 12 bases between. The CDR3 consists of 13 residues. Germline loops: CDR1 SGHNT, CDR2 YYREEE (reference sequence). CDR3 in DNA: TGTGCCAGCAGTATCGGGAGCGGCTACGAGCAGTACTTC. Protein: CASSIGSGYEQYF. The full variable domain, its missing parts supplied by reference TRBV5-4 and TRBJ2-7, is ETGVTQSPTHLIKTRGQQVTLRCSSQSGHNTVSWYQQALGQGPQFIFQYYREEENGRGNFPPRFSGLQFPNYSSELNVNALELDDSALYLCASSIGSGYEQYFGPGTRLTVT.

The genes are TRBV5-1 and TRBJ2-1; 12 bases fit TRBD1. V dropped 3 bases and J dropped 10; count of bases not matched to a gene: 5. The length of the CDR3 is 14 residues. Germline-derived CDR1 and CDR2 are SGHRS and YFSETQ. CDR3 DNA: TGCGCCAGCAGCTGGGGACAGGGGGCTGGAGAGCAGTTCTTC. This sequence encodes CASSWGQGAGEQFF.

The gene calls are TRBV6-7 and TRBJ2-3; 13 bases are a match to TRBD2. TRBV6-7 is placed among ORFs of uncertain function. Trimming removed 6 bases from V and 3 bases from J; junction bases left unmatched: 9. The CDR3 length is 17 residues. Written as DNA, the CDR3 is TGTGCCAGCAGGCCTACTAGCGGGAGGGCCCTAACAGATACGCAGTATTTT. Translated, it gives CASRPTSGRALTDTQYF.

The CDR3 coding sequence is TGCGCCAGCAGCCCGGGGCAGGGGACTAAGAACACTGAAGCTTTCTTT. It translates to CASSPGQGTKNTEAFF. This sequence joins TRBV4-1 and TRBJ1-1; D is possibly TRBD1 (6 bases). Germline V gives CDR1 MGHRA, CDR2 YSYEKL. This CDR3 is 16 amino acids long. V was trimmed by 4 bases and J by 1 base, leaving 16 bases between them.

V is TRBV30 and J is TRBJ2-1, with TRBD1 matching over 8 bases. Trimming cost V 3 bases and J 8 bases; bases outside gene matches: 6. The CDR3 is 13 amino acids. In germline, CDR1 is GTSNPN, CDR2 SVGIG (reference sequence). DNA of the CDR3: TGTGCCTGGAGCACAGGGGGATGGGATGAGCAGTTCTTC. Translation gives CAWSTGGWDEQFF. Full variable domain (outside the CDR3, taken from reference TRBV30 and TRBJ2-1): SQTIHQWPATLVQPVGSPLSLECTVEGTSNPNLYWYRQAAGRGLQLLFYSVGIGQISSEVPQNLSASRPQDRQFILSSKKLLLSDSGFYLCAWSTGGWDEQFFGPGTRLTVL.

This chain connects TRBV6-5 to TRBJ1-5; D is uncertain. Germline CDR1 MNHEY, CDR2 SVGAGI. The CDR3 has 15 residues. Trimming shortened V by 5 bases and J by 2 bases, and 13 bases separated the two germline ends. The CDR3 nucleotides read TGTGCCAGCAGTCCCGGCGGTTGGGGCAATCAGCCCCAGCATTTT. Translating gives CASSPGGWGNQPQHF.

This chain joins TRBV2 and TRBJ1-4; D gene unclear. Trimming took 1 base from V and 2 from J, leaving 14 bases between them. Germline lookup yields CDR1 SNHLY and CDR2 FYNNEI. The CDR3 spans 17 residues. Here the CDR3 reads CASSEDEAGGTNEKLFF. The CDR3 DNA reads TGTGCCAGCAGTGAAGACGAAGCGGGAGGGACTAATGAAAAACTGTTTTTT.

V and J are TRBV6-5 and TRBJ1-6, with a possible D match to TRBD1 (6 bases). This CDR3 contains 16 residues. The V end lost 2 bases, the J end lost 6 bases, and 14 bases lay between the germline ends. Per the germline V gene, CDR1 is MNHEY and CDR2 is SVGAGI. The CDR3: CASSYEGGATNSPLHF. CDR3 DNA: TGTGCCAGCAGTTACGAGGGGGGGGCCACTAATTCACCCCTCCACTTT.

Here the CDR3 DNA reads TGTGCCAGCAGTCGGACTAGCGGACTCACAGATACGCAGTATTTT. Translated, it gives CASSRTSGLTDTQYF. V gene TRBV28 combines with J gene TRBJ2-3; TRBD2 aligns across 10 bases. This CDR3 is 15 amino acids long. Germline lookup yields CDR1 MDHEN and CDR2 SYDVKM. The trim removed 5 bases at V and 2 bases at J, leaving 4 bases unmatched.

V is TRBV28 and J is TRBJ2-7; TRBD1 might be the D (6 bases). The length of the CDR3 is 13 residues. V was pared by 8 bases and J by 4 bases, with 15 bases between. Per the germline V gene, CDR1 is MDHEN and CDR2 is SYDVKM. The CDR3 coding sequence is TGTGCCAGCGAGAAACAGGGAGAGTACGAGCAGTACTTC. Amino acids: CASEKQGEYEQYF.

This clone has only a few counts. The rearrangement links TRBV4-1 to TRBJ2-1; possible D gene TRBD1, 5 bases. The CDR3 contains 15 residues. The ends were cut back, 3 bases at V and 8 bases at J, with 17 bases in the middle. CDR1 MGHRA and CDR2 YSYEKL come from the germline V gene. CDR3 DNA sequence: TGCGCCAGCAGCCACCACATTCGACAGAGTGATGAGCAGTTCTTC. Protein sequence: CASSHHIRQSDEQFF.

The rearrangement uses TRBV2 and TRBJ2-5; D is ambiguous. V gave up 4 bases and J gave up 2 bases, with 8 bases separating them. The CDR3 spans 13 residues. CDR1 and CDR2 from the germline V gene are SNHLY and FYNNEI. The CDR3 DNA reads as TGTGCCAGCAGTGGGTCTACTCAAGAGACCCAGTACTTC. Protein sequence: CASSGSTQETQYF.

The J gene is TRBJ2-7, the V gene TRBV15, with TRBD2 matching over 9 bases. The V segment lost 1 base and the J segment 3 bases; nucleotides outside the gene matches: 10. Germline-derived CDR1 and CDR2 are LNHNV and YYDKDF (reference sequence). The CDR3 totals 17 residues. Here the CDR3 DNA reads TGTGCCACCAGCAGAGGGGACGAGAGACTAGCGGACTACGAGCAGTACTTC. It codes for CATSRGDERLADYEQYF.

This clone was counted a single time. The chain couples TRBV4-2 to TRBJ1-2; D not certain. This CDR3 contains 15 residues. Between the trimmed V and J ends, which lost 7 bases and 2 bases, there was a span of 17 bases. Germline assignment: CDR1 LGHNA and CDR2 YNFKEQ. Written as DNA, the CDR3 is TGTGCCAGCAAGATCGGACTCAGGACGAACTATGGCTACACCTTC. This gives the protein CASKIGLRTNYGYTF.

Only one count was recorded for this clone. The rearrangement uses TRBV29-1 and TRBJ2-7; 8 bases fit TRBD1. The J segment lost 5 bases and the V segment lost 0 bases, leaving 6 bases of the junction unmatched. CDR3 length: 14 residues. CDR1 is SQVTM and CDR2 is ANQGSEA in the germline V gene. For the CDR3, the DNA is TGCAGCGTTGAAGACTTGGACAGGGCCCACGAGCAGTACTTC. Translated: CSVEDLDRAHEQYF.

This chain connects TRBV24-1 to TRBJ2-1; D might be TRBD2 (5 bases). CDR1 and CDR2 from the germline V gene are KGHDR and SFDVKD. The V end lost 3 bases, the J end lost 8 bases, and 19 bases lay between the germline ends. This CDR3 has 16 amino acids. The CDR3 coding sequence is TGTGCCACCAGTGATCCTCCCCGGGGATACGGGGATGAGCAGTTCTTC. Amino acid sequence: CATSDPPRGYGDEQFF.